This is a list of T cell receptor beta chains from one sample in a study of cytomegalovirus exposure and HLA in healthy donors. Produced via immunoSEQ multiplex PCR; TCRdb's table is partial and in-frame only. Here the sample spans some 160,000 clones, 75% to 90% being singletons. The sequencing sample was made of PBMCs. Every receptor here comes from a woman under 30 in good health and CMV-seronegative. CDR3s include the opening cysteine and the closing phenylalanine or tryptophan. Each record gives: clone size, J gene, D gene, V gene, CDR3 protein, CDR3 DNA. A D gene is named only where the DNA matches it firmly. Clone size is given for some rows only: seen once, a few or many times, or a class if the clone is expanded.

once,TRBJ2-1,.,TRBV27,CASSLSSRVFF,TGTGCCAGCAGTTTATCGAGCAGGGTATTCTTC
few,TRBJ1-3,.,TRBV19,CASSIDTGNTIYF,TGTGCCAGTAGTATAGACACTGGAAACACCATATATTTT
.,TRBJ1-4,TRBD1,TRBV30,CAWSRQGAEKLFF,TGTGCCTGGTCCCGACAGGGGGCTGAAAAACTGTTTTTT
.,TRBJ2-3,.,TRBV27,CASTFLTDTQYF,TGTGCCAGCACTTTCCTCACAGATACGCAGTATTTT
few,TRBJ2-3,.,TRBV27,CASSFGGARTDTQYF,TGTGCCAGCAGTTTTGGGGGGGCCCGCACAGATACGCAGTATTTT
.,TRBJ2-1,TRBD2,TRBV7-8,CASSATRGGITDEQFF,TGTGCCAGCAGCGCCACCCGGGGGGGGATCACCGATGAGCAGTTCTTC
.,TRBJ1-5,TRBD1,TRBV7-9,CASSSPGQGFAF,TGTGCCAGCAGCTCTCCGGGACAGGGTTTCGCCTTT
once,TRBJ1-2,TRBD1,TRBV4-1,CASSRQQGALSAAGYTF,TGCGCCAGCAGCCGGCAGCAGGGGGCTCTCAGCGCTGCTGGCTACACCTTC
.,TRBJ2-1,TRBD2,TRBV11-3,CASSHTSGGFRDEQFF,TGTGCCAGCAGCCATACTAGCGGGGGGTTTAGGGATGAGCAGTTCTTC
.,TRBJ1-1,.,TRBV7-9,CASSATGGTEAFF,TGTGCCAGCAGCGCTACAGGTGGCACTGAAGCTTTCTTT
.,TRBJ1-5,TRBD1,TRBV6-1,CASSARDRGIGQPQHF,TGTGCCAGCAGTGCTAGGGACAGGGGAATAGGACAGCCCCAGCATTTT
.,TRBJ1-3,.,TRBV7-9,CASSYNSAGNTIYF,TGTGCCAGCAGCTATAACAGTGCTGGAAACACCATATATTTT
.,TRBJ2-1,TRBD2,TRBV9,CASSVWASGGNEQFF,TGTGCCAGCAGCGTATGGGCTAGCGGGGGTAATGAGCAGTTCTTC
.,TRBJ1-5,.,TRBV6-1,CATRGGATNQPQHF,TGTGCCACCAGGGGAGGGGCGACCAATCAGCCCCAGCATTTT
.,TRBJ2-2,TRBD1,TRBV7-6,CASSLAGGVGQGNTGELFF,TGTGCCAGCAGCTTAGCGGGGGGCGTTGGACAGGGAAACACCGGGGAGCTGTTTTTT
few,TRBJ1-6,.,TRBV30,CAWRRTAGQLHF,TGTGCCTGGAGAAGGACGGCGGGGCAGCTACACTTT
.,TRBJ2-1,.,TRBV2,CASSDSNTYYNEQFF,TGTGCCAGCAGCGACTCTAACACGTATTACAATGAGCAGTTCTTC
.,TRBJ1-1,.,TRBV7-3,CASSELMNTEAFF,TGTGCCAGCAGCGAACTAATGAACACTGAAGCTTTCTTT
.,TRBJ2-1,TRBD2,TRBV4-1,CASSQDSGGYNEQFF,TGCGCCAGCAGCCAAGATAGCGGGGGCTACAATGAGCAGTTCTTC
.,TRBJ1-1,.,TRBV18,CASSSRIEAFF,TGTGCCAGCTCATCCAGGATTGAAGCTTTCTTT
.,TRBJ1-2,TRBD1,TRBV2,CASSATGQSYGYTF,TGTGCCAGCAGTGCCACGGGACAGTCCTATGGCTACACCTTC
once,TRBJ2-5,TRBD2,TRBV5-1,CASSSDGTRRETQYF,TGCGCCAGCAGCTCCGACGGGACTAGGCGAGAGACCCAGTACTTC
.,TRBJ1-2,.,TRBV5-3,CARSYCPGEGLYGYTF,TGTGCCAGAAGCTACTGCCCCGGGGAGGGGCTCTATGGCTACACCTTC
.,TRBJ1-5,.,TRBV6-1,CASRRGYQAQPQHF,TGTGCCAGCAGGAGGGGGTACCAGGCCCAGCCCCAGCATTTT
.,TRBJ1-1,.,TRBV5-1,CASSPGGAEGLQAFF,TGCGCCAGCAGCCCCGGAGGAGCAGAAGGGCTACAAGCTTTCTTT
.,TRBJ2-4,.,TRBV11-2,CASSLSSRAKNIQYF,TGTGCCAGCAGCTTATCTTCCCGGGCCAAAAACATTCAGTACTTC
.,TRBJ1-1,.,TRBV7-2,CASSFTGMGAEAFF,TGTGCCAGCAGCTTCACAGGGATGGGCGCTGAAGCTTTCTTT
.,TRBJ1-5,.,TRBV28,CASSPPRHSNQPQHF,TGTGCCAGCAGTCCCCCGAGACATAGCAATCAGCCCCAGCATTTT
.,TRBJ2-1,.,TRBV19,CASSKGGDPYNEQFF,TGTGCCAGTAGTAAGGGGGGGGATCCCTACAATGAGCAGTTCTTC
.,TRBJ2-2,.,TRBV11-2,CASRFTNTGELFF,TGTGCCAGCAGGTTCACGAACACCGGGGAGCTGTTTTTT
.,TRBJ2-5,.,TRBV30,CAWNRRSGETQYF,TGTGCCTGGAACCGACGTTCGGGAGAGACCCAGTACTTC
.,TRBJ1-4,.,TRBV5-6,CASSLAMENSEKLFF,TGTGCCAGCAGCTTGGCCATGGAGAATTCGGAAAAACTGTTTTTT
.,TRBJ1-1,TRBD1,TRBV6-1,CASSEMGLDRGRENTEAFF,TGTGCCAGCAGTGAAATGGGCTTGGACAGGGGCCGAGAGAACACTGAAGCTTTCTTT